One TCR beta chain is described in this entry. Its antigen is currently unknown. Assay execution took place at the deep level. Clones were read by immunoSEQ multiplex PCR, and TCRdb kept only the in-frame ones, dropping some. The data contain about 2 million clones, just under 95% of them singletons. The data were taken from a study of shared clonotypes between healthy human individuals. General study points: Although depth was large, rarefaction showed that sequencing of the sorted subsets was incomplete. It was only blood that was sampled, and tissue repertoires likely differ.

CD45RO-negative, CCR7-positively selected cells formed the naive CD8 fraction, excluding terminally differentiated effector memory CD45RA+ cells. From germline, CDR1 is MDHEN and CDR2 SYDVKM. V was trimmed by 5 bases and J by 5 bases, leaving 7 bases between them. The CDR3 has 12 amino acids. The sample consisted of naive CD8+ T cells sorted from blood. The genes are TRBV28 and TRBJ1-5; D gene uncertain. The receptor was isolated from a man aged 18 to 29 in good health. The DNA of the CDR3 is TGTGCCAGCAGTCCCACAGATCAGCCCCAGCATTTT. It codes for CASSPTDQPQHF.